These 29 T cell receptor beta chains originate from one sample sequenced in a study of blood T cell repertoires in COVID-19. Here immunoSEQ multiplex PCR was the method, and the copy in TCRdb shows in-frame clones only, minus some. This repertoire shows some 99,000 clones, 86% found once; its top ten account for 10% to 15%. Input material: peripheral blood. The receptor source for this set is a woman in her sixties or seventies in a cohort sampled during active or convalescent COVID-19.

CDR3 sequence: CASSVESGGTDTQYF. For the CDR3, the DNA is TGTGCCAGCAGCGTAGAGAGCGGAGGCACAGATACGCAGTATTTT. This chain connects TRBV9 to TRBJ2-3, with a possible D match to TRBD2 (5 bases). The germline V and J ends were trimmed by 0 bases and 1 base, with 9 bases remaining between them. Germline values: CDR1 SGDLS, CDR2 YYNGEE. The CDR3 runs to 15 residues.

The chain has TRBV5-1 and TRBJ1-2; D gene uncertain. This CDR3 spans 13 amino acids. V gave up 4 bases and J gave up 3 bases, with 10 bases separating them. From germline, CDR1 is SGHRS and CDR2 YFSETQ. CDR3 sequence: CASSVGHDYGYTF. The DNA of the CDR3 is TGCGCCAGCAGCGTTGGGCATGACTATGGCTACACCTTC.

The V gene is TRBV10-3, the J gene TRBJ1-1, with 8 positions matching TRBD1. Trimming cost V 10 bases and J 2 bases; bases outside gene matches: 6. In germline, CDR1 is ENHRY, CDR2 SYGVKD. The CDR3 sequence is 13 residues long. The CDR3 here is CATWDRQNTEAFF. The CDR3 DNA reads TGTGCCACCTGGGACAGGCAAAACACTGAAGCTTTCTTT.

The chain links TRBV4-1 to TRBJ2-3; 9 nucleotides align to TRBD2. This CDR3 has 17 amino acids. V gave up 1 base and J gave up 4 bases; unmatched junction bases: 9. The germline V gene encodes CDR1 MGHRA and CDR2 YSYEKL. CDR3 coding DNA: TGCGCCAGCAGCCAAGGGAGACTAGCGGCGCCCCCAGATACGCAGTATTTT. Its translation: CASSQGRLAAPPDTQYF.

This rearrangement joins TRBV19 to TRBJ2-5, with 7 positions matching TRBD2. Germline V CDR1 and CDR2: LNHDA, SQIVND (reference sequence). The CDR3 totals 15 residues. With 7 bases clipped from V and 3 bases from J, the junction kept 11 bases outside the gene matches. The CDR3 DNA sequence: TGTGCCAGTAAACGGGAGGCTTTGAGCGAAGAGACCCAGTACTTC. It specifies CASKREALSEETQYF.

This chain uses TRBV28 with TRBJ2-7, with D possibly matching TRBD2 (5 bases). The germline gives CDR1 MDHEN, CDR2 SYDVKM. The CDR3 covers 14 residues. The V end was cut by 6 bases, the J end by 4 bases, with 16 bases between. The CDR3 reads CASRSQGGPYEQYF. In nucleotides, the CDR3 is TGTGCCAGCAGAAGCCAAGGCGGGCCTTACGAGCAGTACTTC.

The V call is TRBV6-2 or TRBV6-3, the J call TRBJ2-7; possible D gene TRBD2, 6 bases. From germline, CDR1 is MNHEY and CDR2 SVGEGT. The CDR3 loop spans 15 amino acids. The V end was cut by 0 bases, the J end by 6 bases, with 15 bases between. The CDR3 DNA sequence: TGTGCCAGCAGTTACTCGGCCCCCGGAGGGTTCGAGCAGTACTTC. Its translation: CASSYSAPGGFEQYF.

The CDR3, as DNA: TGTGCCAGCAGCCCCGCGTCGGGGGGGAAGCCCCAGCATTTT. It yields the protein CASSPASGGKPQHF. The V gene is TRBV3-1 (or the pseudogene TRBV3-2), the J gene TRBJ1-5, with D possibly matching TRBD1 (5 bases). In germline, CDR1 is LGHDT, CDR2 YNNKEL (reference sequence). V lost 4 bases and J lost 8, with 15 bases in between. The CDR3 is 14 residues long.

The chain carries TRBV18 and TRBJ2-7; 7 nucleotides match TRBD2. The CDR3 length is 11 residues. Germline-derived CDR1 and CDR2 are KGHSH and LQKENI. The V segment lost 3 bases and the J segment 7 bases; nucleotides outside the gene matches: 0. As DNA, the CDR3 is TGTGCCAGCTCACCGGGGGGGGAGCAGTACTTC. It codes for CASSPGGEQYF.

The rearrangement joins TRBV7-3 to TRBJ2-7, with a weak D call TRBD2 (6 bases). Germline lookup yields CDR1 SGHTA and CDR2 FQGTGA. The CDR3 contains 15 residues. The germline V and J ends were trimmed by 1 base and 1 base, with 11 bases remaining between them. The CDR3 nucleotides read TGTGCCAGCAGCTTAAACGGCGGGGATTCCTACGAGCAGTACTTC. It specifies CASSLNGGDSYEQYF. The variable domain in full, completed from reference TRBV7-3 and TRBJ2-7, reads GAGVSQTPSNKVTEKGKYVELRCDPISGHTALYWYRQSLGQGPEFLIYFQGTGAADDSGLPNDRFFAVRPEGSVSTLKIQRTERGDSAVYLCASSLNGGDSYEQYFGPGTRLTVT.

This clone was observed a handful of times. The CDR3 region is CASSLGSGRDTQYF. In nucleotides, the CDR3 is TGTGCCAGCAGCTTAGGTAGCGGGAGAGATACGCAGTATTTT. The gene calls are TRBV11-2 and TRBJ2-3; 9 bases align to TRBD2. The germline gives CDR1 SGHAT, CDR2 FQNNGV. With 1 base clipped from V and 5 bases from J, the junction kept 1 base outside the gene matches. The CDR3 has 14 residues. The full variable domain, its missing parts supplied by reference TRBV11-2 and TRBJ2-3, is EAGVAQSPRYKIIEKRQSVAFWCNPISGHATLYWYQQILGQGPKLLIQFQNNGVVDDSQLPKDRFSAERLKGVDSTLKIQPAKLEDSAVYLCASSLGSGRDTQYFGPGTRLTVL.

The genes are TRBV6-2 or TRBV6-3 and TRBJ1-5, with D hard to call. The CDR3 contains 14 residues. Trimming took off 2 bases at V and 4 bases at J, with 9 bases between the two ends. Germline V gene sequence: CDR1 MNHEY, CDR2 SVGEGT. The CDR3 loop is CASSYISGNQPQHF. The CDR3 DNA sequence: TGTGCCAGCAGTTACATCTCAGGAAATCAGCCCCAGCATTTT.

The genes are TRBV7-3 and TRBJ2-1, with a possible D match to TRBD2 (6 bases). CDR3 length: 16 amino acids. The V and J ends lost 4 bases and 5 bases respectively, with 18 bases between them. The germline CDR1 and CDR2 sequences are SGHTA and FQGTGA. The CDR3 loop is CASSSRRLVGDNEQFF. In DNA form, the CDR3 reads TGTGCCAGCAGCTCAAGAAGACTAGTAGGCGACAATGAGCAGTTCTTC.

The V gene is TRBV5-1, the J gene TRBJ2-1, with TRBD2 matching over 7 bases. With V trimmed by 7 bases and J by 5 bases, 9 bases remained unmatched. Per germline, CDR1 SGHRS and CDR2 YFSETQ. This CDR3 contains 14 residues. CDR3 in amino acids: CASVSASGNNEQFF. The CDR3 DNA reads TGCGCCAGCGTTTCGGCTAGCGGCAACAATGAGCAGTTCTTC.

The rearrangement links TRBV6-5 to TRBJ1-1; the D is unclear. Germline V gene sequence: CDR1 MNHEY, CDR2 SVGAGI. The CDR3 covers 15 residues. Deletions cut 2 bases from V and 0 bases from J, with 10 bases between. The CDR3 bases are TGTGCCAGCAGTTACGTCAGGTCGGTGAACACTGAAGCTTTCTTT. It is translated as CASSYVRSVNTEAFF.

In this sample, this clone turned up once. J is TRBJ2-7 and V is TRBV5-1; TRBD2 agrees at 9 bases. This CDR3 is 17 amino acids long. J gave up 2 bases and V 4 bases, and 13 bases lay outside the gene matches. Germline lookup yields CDR1 SGHRS and CDR2 YFSETQ. CDR3 DNA sequence: TGCGCCAGCAGCGCTACGGGGGGGACTAGCCCCCCCTACGAGCAGTACTTC. This sequence encodes CASSATGGTSPPYEQYF.

The chain combines TRBV27 with TRBJ2-1; no firm D call. The CDR3 contains 18 residues. V gave up 0 bases and J gave up 4 bases, with 19 bases separating them. The germline V gene has CDR1 MNHEY and CDR2 SMNVEV (reference sequence). Here the CDR3 DNA reads TGTGCCAGCAGTTTATCGATAAATCCCCTAGGTTCTTACAATGAGCAGTTCTTC. Protein: CASSLSINPLGSYNEQFF.

The chain is built from TRBV5-6 and TRBJ2-7, with 14 bases that match TRBD2. Unmatched junction bases numbered 7, after V lost 4 bases and J lost 4 bases. Germline-derived CDR1 and CDR2 are SGHDT and YYEEEE. The CDR3 loop spans 16 amino acids. CDR3 DNA: TGTGCCAGCAGCCCCGGGACTAGCGGGAGTAGGTACGAGCAGTACTTC. This codes for CASSPGTSGSRYEQYF.

The chain joins TRBV6-5 to TRBJ1-1; D is unresolved. Trimming pared 5 bases from V and 0 bases from J, leaving 7 bases between. CDR1 is MNHEY and CDR2 is SVGAGI in the germline V gene. The CDR3 is 13 amino acids. The CDR3: CASSPLMNTEAFF. For the CDR3, the DNA is TGTGCCAGCAGTCCCCTTATGAACACTGAAGCTTTCTTT.

V gene TRBV5-1 combines with J gene TRBJ2-3; D may be TRBD2 (6 bases). Trimming took 4 bases from V and 2 from J, leaving 20 bases between them. CDR3 length: 17 residues. Germline values: CDR1 SGHRS, CDR2 YFSETQ. DNA of the CDR3: TGCGCCAGCAGCACAATGGGATCCGGGACTTTCACAGATACGCAGTATTTT. Residues: CASSTMGSGTFTDTQYF.

The gene calls are TRBV12-2 and TRBJ2-5; TRBD2 was called by the table and not checked on the DNA. TRBV12-2 is given as a pseudogene. The CDR3 spans 16 residues. CDR3 sequence reads: CASRLSSGRAVETQYF. Written as DNA, the CDR3 is TGTGCAAGTCGCCTCTCTAGCGGGAGGGCCGTGGAGACCCAGTACTTC.

V and J are TRBV5-1 and TRBJ2-4; D remains ambiguous. The germline CDR1 and CDR2 sequences are SGHRS and YFSETQ. The length of the CDR3 is 14 residues. V lost 0 bases and J 2 bases, leaving 6 bases between the germline ends. CDR3 nucleotide sequence: TGCGCCAGCAGCTTGGGTAATACCAAAAACATTCAGTACTTC. Translated, it gives CASSLGNTKNIQYF.

The chain has TRBV4-1 and TRBJ2-7; the D gene is possibly TRBD2 (9 bases). Germline V gene sequence: CDR1 MGHRA, CDR2 YSYEKL. V was trimmed by 5 bases and J by 5 bases, leaving 25 bases between them. The length of the CDR3 is 17 residues. CDR3 bases: TGCGCCAGCAGCGTTGGACAGGGAGGGACTAGCCACCACGAGCAGTACTTC. It codes for CASSVGQGGTSHHEQYF.

The rearrangement uses TRBV28 and TRBJ2-5; 7 bases are a match to TRBD1. The CDR3 sequence is 13 residues long. The ends lost 5 bases at V and 1 base at J; junction bases unmatched: 1. Germline V lookup: CDR1 MDHEN, CDR2 SYDVKM. The CDR3 coding sequence is TGTGCCAGCAGTGGGGACAGCCAAGAGACCCAGTACTTC. Protein product: CASSGDSQETQYF.

A single count supports this clone. This sequence joins TRBV10-3 and TRBJ2-2; D is undetermined. This CDR3 is 14 amino acids long. Trimming cost V 7 bases and J 2 bases, with 11 bases left between them. Germline CDR1 is ENHRY and CDR2 is SYGVKD. CDR3 bases: TGTGCCATCACCTCCGTTCCCAACACCGGGGAGCTGTTTTTT. It translates to CAITSVPNTGELFF.

The count of this clone is one. The rearrangement uses TRBV6-5 and TRBJ2-1, with TRBD2 identical over 8 bases. Germline V gene data show CDR1 as MNHEY and CDR2 as SVGAGI. CDR3 length: 15 residues. The V gene end was trimmed by 9 bases and the J gene end by 7 bases; junction bases not matched to a gene: 14. CDR3 nucleotide sequence: TGTGCCAGTAAGGCCGGGGGGGGCTGGTATAATGAGCAGTTCTTC. This encodes CASKAGGGWYNEQFF.

This chain connects TRBV7-6 to TRBJ1-1, with a weak D call TRBD1 (6 bases). Germline CDR1 and CDR2: SGHVS and FNYEAQ. Between the trimmed V and J ends, which lost 6 bases and 7 bases, there was a span of 24 bases. There are 16 residues in the CDR3. The CDR3 nucleotides read TGTGCCAGCAGTTGGCCGGGGGGGCTGTTGCCAATTGAAGCTTTCTTT. As protein: CASSWPGGLLPIEAFF.

J is TRBJ2-7 and V is TRBV5-1; D ambiguous. The CDR3 is 13 residues long. V lost 0 bases and J lost 3, with 7 bases in between. Germline V CDR1 and CDR2: SGHRS, YFSETQ. The CDR3 loop is CASSLEPYYEQYF. DNA for the CDR3: TGCGCCAGCAGCTTGGAGCCGTACTACGAGCAGTACTTC. Based on the CDR3 plus reference TRBV5-1 and TRBJ2-7, the full variable domain is KAGVTQTPRYLIKTRGQQVTLSCSPISGHRSVSWYQQTPGQGLQFLFEYFSETQRNKGNFPGRFSGRQFSNSRSEMNVSTLELGDSALYLCASSLEPYYEQYFGPGTRLTVT.

This clone is a singleton in its sample. This sequence joins TRBV5-4 and TRBJ2-5, with TRBD2 matching 7 bases. Germline-derived CDR1 and CDR2 are SGHNT and YYREEE (reference sequence). V gave up 1 base and J gave up 4 bases; unmatched junction bases: 4. The CDR3 is made up of 14 amino acids. CDR3 in amino acids: CASSLWGGPETQYF. CDR3 nucleotides: TGTGCCAGCAGCTTGTGGGGGGGACCAGAGACCCAGTACTTC.